The T cell receptor beta chain under discussion was sequenced for a study of blood T cells in healthy people across ages. Per sample, extraction of total RNA gave at least 5 micrograms in every case. Trimming took 0 bases from V and 0 from J, leaving 18 bases between them. The CDR3 length is 18 residues. Only a few counts were recorded for this clonotype. The second PCR ran roughly 6 to 11 cycles with a sample-barcoded 5' primer and J-beta primers. TCRdb used MiXCR to reprocess the 5' RACE reads, holding one entry per CDR3 protein. The data hold under 2,000,000 distinct CDR3 sequences, with around half observed a single time.

The receptor's source is a woman aged 40 to 50 in good health. Sequenced input: blood. The genes are TRBV12-3 or TRBV12-4 and TRBJ2-7, with a tentative D call TRBD2 (6 bases). This CDR3 is CASSLAAGMPRSSYEQYF. The CDR3 DNA is TGTGCCAGCAGTTTAGCCGCGGGGATGCCGAGGAGCTCCTACGAGCAGTACTTC.